The clone carrying this T cell receptor beta chain was recorded many times. Treatment of the sample: oral pan-JAK inhibitor, 5-10 mg twice daily. Germline loops: CDR1 LNHDA, CDR2 SQIVND (reference sequence). V shed 5 bases and J 8 bases; nucleotides not matched to a gene: 11. This CDR3 is built from 15 residues. This specimen comes from a study of CD8+ T cells in alopecia areata. Following RNA extraction, reverse transcription yielded cDNA that acted as the sequencing template. Sequenced by immunoSEQ multiplex PCR; TCRdb stores in-frame clones only, minus some. The sample consists of approximately 210,000 clones, 55% to 70% of them appearing once.

This sequence joins TRBV19 and TRBJ2-1, with 8 bases aligning to TRBD2. This clonotype originated in a human donor with alopecia areata. The source was CD4+ T cells sorted from blood, collected at week 4, from a patient treated with tofacitinib. CDR3 DNA sequence: TGTGCCAGTAGTGAATCGGGGAGCGGGGGATATGAGCAGTTCTTC. Translation: CASSESGSGGYEQFF.